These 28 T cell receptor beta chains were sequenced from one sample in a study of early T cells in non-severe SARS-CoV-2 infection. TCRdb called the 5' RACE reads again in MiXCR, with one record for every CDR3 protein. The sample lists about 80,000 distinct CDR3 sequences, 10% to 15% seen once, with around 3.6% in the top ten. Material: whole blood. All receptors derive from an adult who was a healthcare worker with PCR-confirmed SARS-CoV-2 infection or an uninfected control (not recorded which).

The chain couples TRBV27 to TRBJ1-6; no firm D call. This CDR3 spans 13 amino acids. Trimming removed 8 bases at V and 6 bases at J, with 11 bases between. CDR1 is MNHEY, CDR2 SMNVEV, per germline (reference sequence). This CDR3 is CASYGSVNSPLHF. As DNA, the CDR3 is TGTGCCAGCTACGGATCAGTTAATTCACCCCTCCACTTT.

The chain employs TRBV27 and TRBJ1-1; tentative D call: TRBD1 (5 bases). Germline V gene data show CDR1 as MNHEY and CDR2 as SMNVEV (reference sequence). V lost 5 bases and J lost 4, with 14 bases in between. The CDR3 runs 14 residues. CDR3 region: CASSPLGGGTEAFF. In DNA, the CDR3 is TGTGCCAGCAGTCCGCTGGGGGGTGGCACTGAAGCTTTCTTT.

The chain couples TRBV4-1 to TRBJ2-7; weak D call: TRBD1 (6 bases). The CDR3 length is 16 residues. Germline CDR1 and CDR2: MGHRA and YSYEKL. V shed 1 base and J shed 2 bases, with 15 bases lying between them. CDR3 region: CASSQGSAGVTYEQYF. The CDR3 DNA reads TGCGCCAGCAGCCAAGGATCGGCAGGGGTCACCTACGAGCAGTACTTC.

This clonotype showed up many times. CDR3 sequence: CASSILAGNTIYF. The CDR3 nucleotides read TGTGCCAGCAGCATACTAGCCGGAAACACCATATATTTT. The genes are TRBV11-2 and TRBJ1-3; D gene uncertain. V was pared by 5 bases and J by 4 bases, with 9 bases between. The CDR3 has 13 amino acids. CDR1 is SGHAT and CDR2 is FQNNGV in the germline V gene.

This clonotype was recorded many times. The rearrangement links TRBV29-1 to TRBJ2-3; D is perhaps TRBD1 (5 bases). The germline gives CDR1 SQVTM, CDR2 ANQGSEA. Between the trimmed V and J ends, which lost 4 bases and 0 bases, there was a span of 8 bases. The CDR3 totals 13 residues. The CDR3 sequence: CSVGGHSTDTQYF. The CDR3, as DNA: TGCAGCGTTGGTGGACATAGCACAGATACGCAGTATTTT.

The CDR3 loop reads CASPPPGSGRQDTQYF. As DNA, the CDR3 is TGTGCCAGCCCTCCCCCCGGGAGCGGGAGACAAGATACGCAGTATTTT. This chain joins TRBV28 and TRBJ2-3; TRBD2 agrees at 8 bases. The CDR3 runs to 16 residues. The V and J ends lost 8 bases and 5 bases, in that order; junction bases with no gene match: 15. From germline, CDR1 is MDHEN and CDR2 SYDVKM.

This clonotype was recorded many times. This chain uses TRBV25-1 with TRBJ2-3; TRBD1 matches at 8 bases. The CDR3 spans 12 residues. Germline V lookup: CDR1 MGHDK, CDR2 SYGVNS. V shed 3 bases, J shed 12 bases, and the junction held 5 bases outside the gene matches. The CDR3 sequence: CASSDDGTGQYF. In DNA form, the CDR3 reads TGTGCCAGCAGTGACGACGGGACAGGACAGTATTTT.

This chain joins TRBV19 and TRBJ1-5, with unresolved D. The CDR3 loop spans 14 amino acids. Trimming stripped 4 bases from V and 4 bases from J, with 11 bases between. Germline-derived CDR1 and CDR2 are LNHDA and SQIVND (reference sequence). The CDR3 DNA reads TGTGCCAGTAGTAAGTCCGGAAGGAATCAGCCCCAGCATTTT. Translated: CASSKSGRNQPQHF.

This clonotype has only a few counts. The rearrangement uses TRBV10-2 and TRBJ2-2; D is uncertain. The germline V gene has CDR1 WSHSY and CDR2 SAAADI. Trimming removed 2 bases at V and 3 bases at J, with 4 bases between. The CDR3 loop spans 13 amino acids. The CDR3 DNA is TGCGCCAGCAGTGAGCGGGACACCGGGGAGCTGTTTTTT. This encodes CASSERDTGELFF.

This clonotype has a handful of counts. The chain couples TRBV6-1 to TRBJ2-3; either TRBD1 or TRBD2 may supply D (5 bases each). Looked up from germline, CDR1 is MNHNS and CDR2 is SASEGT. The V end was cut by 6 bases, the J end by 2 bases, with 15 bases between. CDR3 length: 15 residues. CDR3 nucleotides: TGTGCCAGCAGCACGAGAGGGGTTTCCACAGATACGCAGTATTTT. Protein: CASSTRGVSTDTQYF.

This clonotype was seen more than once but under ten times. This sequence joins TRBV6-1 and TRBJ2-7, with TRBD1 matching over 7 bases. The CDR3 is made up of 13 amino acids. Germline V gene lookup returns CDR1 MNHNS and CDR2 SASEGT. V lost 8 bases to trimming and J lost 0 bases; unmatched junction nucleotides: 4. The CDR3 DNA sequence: TGTGCCAGCCACAGGGGAAACTCCTACGAGCAGTACTTC. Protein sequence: CASHRGNSYEQYF.

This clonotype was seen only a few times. CDR3 sequence reads: CASSLATGTGVETQYF. The CDR3 coding sequence is TGTGCCAGCAGCTTAGCTACCGGGACAGGGGTTGAGACCCAGTACTTC. This rearrangement joins TRBV7-8 to TRBJ2-5, with TRBD1 identical over 10 bases. The length of the CDR3 is 16 residues. Per germline, CDR1 SGHVS and CDR2 FQNEAQ. With 0 bases clipped from V and 5 bases from J, the junction kept 6 bases outside the gene matches.

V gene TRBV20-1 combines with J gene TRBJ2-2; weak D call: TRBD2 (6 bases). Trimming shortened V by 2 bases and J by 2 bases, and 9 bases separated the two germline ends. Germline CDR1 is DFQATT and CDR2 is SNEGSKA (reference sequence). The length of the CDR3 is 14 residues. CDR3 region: CSARPGLNTGELFF. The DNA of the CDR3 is TGCAGTGCTAGACCGGGACTTAACACCGGGGAGCTGTTTTTT.

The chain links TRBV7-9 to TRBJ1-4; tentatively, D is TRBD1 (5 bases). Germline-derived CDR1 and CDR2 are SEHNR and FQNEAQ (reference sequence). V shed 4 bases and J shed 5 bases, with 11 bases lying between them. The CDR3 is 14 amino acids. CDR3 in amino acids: CASSSPGRNEKLFF. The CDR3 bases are TGTGCCAGCAGCTCCCCGGGACGAAATGAAAAACTGTTTTTT.

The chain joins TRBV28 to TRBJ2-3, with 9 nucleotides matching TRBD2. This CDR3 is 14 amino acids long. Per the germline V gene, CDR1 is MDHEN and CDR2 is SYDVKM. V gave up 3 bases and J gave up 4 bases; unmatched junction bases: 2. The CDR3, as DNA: TGTGCCAGCAGTTTTAGCGGGAGTGCAGATACGCAGTATTTT. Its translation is CASSFSGSADTQYF.

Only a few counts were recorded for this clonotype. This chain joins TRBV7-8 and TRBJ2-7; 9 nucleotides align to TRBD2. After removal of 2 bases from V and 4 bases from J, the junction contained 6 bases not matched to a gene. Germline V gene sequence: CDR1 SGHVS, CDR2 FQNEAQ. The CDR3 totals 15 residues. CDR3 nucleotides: TGTGCCAGCAGCTTATTTACTAGCGGGCCTTACGAGCAGTACTTC. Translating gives CASSLFTSGPYEQYF.

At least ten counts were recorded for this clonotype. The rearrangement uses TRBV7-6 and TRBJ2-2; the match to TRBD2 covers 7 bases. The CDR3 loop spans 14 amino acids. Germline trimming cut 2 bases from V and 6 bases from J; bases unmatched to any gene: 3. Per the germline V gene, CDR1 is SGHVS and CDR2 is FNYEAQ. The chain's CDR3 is CASSLRTRSGELFF. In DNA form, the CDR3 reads TGTGCCAGCAGCTTAAGGACTAGGTCCGGGGAGCTGTTTTTT.

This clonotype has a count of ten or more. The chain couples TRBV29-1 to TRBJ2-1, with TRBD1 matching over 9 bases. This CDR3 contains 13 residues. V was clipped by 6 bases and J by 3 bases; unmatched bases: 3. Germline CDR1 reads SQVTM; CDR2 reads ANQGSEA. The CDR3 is CSVGQGNYNEQFF. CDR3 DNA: TGCAGCGTAGGACAGGGGAACTACAATGAGCAGTTCTTC.

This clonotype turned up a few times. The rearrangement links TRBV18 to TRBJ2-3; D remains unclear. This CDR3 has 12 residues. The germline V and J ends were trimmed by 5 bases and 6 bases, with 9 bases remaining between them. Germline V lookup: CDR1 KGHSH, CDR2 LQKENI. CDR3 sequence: CASSTPHDTQYF. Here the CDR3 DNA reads TGTGCCAGCTCAACTCCCCACGATACGCAGTATTTT.

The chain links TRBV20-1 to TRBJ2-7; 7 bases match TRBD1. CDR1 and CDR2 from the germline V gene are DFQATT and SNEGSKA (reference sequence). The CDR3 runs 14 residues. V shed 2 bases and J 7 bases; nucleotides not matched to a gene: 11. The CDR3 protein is CSARMDRSVAEQYF. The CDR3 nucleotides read TGCAGTGCTAGAATGGACAGGTCTGTAGCGGAGCAGTACTTC.

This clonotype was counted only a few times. The CDR3 sequence is CASSSPDYRAGNTIYF. The CDR3 region has the DNA TGTGCCAGCAGTTCCCCAGACTACAGGGCTGGAAACACCATATATTTT. The V call is TRBV28, the J call TRBJ1-3; D might be TRBD1 (6 bases). CDR1 and CDR2 (germline): MDHEN, SYDVKM. The V end lost 4 bases, the J end lost 2 bases, and 15 bases lay between the germline ends. The CDR3 loop spans 16 amino acids.

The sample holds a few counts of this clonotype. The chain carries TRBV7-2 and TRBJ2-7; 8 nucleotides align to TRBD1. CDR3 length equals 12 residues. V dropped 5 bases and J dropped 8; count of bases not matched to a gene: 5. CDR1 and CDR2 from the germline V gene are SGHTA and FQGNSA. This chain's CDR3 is CASSSGQGQQYF. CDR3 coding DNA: TGTGCCAGCAGCAGCGGACAGGGACAGCAGTACTTC.

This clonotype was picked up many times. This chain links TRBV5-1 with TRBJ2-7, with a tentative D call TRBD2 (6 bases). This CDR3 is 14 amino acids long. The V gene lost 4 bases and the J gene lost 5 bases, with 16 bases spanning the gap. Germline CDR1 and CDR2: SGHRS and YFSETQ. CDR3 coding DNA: TGCGCCAGCAGCCCGGGAGCGCGGTACGACGAGCAGTACTTC. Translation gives CASSPGARYDEQYF.

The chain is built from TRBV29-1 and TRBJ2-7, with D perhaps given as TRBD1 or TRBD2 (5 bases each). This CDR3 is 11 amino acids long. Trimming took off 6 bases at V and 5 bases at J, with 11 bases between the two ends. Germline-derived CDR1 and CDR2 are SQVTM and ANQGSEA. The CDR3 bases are TGCAGCGTCTCCCGGGACCACGAGCAGTACTTC. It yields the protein CSVSRDHEQYF.

The CDR3 sequence is CASSLAQGYGYTF. CDR3 bases: TGTGCCAGCAGCCTCGCACAGGGGTATGGCTACACCTTC. The genes are TRBV7-6 and TRBJ1-2; the match to TRBD1 covers 7 bases. This CDR3 spans 13 amino acids. V lost 5 bases to trimming and J lost 5 bases; unmatched junction nucleotides: 5. Germline lookup yields CDR1 SGHVS and CDR2 FNYEAQ.

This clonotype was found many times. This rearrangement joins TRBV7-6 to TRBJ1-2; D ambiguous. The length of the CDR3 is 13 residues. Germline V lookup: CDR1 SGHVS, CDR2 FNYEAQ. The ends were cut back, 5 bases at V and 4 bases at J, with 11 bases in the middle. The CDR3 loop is CASSPREGYGYTF. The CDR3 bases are TGTGCCAGCAGCCCCCGTGAAGGCTATGGCTACACCTTC. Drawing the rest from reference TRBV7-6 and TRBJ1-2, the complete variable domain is GAGVSQSPRYKVTKRGQDVALRCDPISGHVSLYWYRQALGQGPEFLTYFNYEAQQDKSGLPNDRFSAERPEGSISTLTIQRTEQRDSAMYRCASSPREGYGYTFGSGTRLTVV.

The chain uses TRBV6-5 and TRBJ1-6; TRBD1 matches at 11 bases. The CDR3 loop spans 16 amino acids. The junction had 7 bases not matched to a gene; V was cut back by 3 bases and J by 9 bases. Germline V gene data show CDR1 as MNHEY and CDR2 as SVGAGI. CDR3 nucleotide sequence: TGTGCCAGCAGTTATCTCTCCGGACAGGGGGCTTCACCCCTCCACTTT. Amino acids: CASSYLSGQGASPLHF.

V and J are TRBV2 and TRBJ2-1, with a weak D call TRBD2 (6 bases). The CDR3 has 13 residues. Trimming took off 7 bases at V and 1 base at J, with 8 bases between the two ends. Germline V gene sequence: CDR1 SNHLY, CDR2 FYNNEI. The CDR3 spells CASIAGSYNEQFF. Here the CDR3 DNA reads TGTGCCAGCATCGCGGGATCCTACAATGAGCAGTTCTTC.